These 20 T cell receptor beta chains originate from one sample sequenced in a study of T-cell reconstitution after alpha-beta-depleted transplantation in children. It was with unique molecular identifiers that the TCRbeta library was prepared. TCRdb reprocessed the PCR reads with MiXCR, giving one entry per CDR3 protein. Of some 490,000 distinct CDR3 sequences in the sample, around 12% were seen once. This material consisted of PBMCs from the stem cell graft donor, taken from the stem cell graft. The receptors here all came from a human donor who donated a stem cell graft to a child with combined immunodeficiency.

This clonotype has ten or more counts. The CDR3 reads CASSRRGGQLVPQPQHF. The CDR3 DNA sequence: TGTGCCAGCAGCAGGAGGGGAGGACAGCTAGTTCCTCAGCCCCAGCATTTT. The chain recombines TRBV21-1 with TRBJ1-5. TRBV21-1 is listed as a pseudogene. CDR3 length equals 17 residues.

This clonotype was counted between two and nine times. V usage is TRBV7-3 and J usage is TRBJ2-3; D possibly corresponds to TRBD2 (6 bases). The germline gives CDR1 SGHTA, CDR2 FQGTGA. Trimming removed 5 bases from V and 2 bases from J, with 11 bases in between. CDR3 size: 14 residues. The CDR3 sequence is CASSPSAYTDTQYF. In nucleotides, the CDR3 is TGTGCCAGCAGCCCTAGCGCCTACACAGATACGCAGTATTTT.

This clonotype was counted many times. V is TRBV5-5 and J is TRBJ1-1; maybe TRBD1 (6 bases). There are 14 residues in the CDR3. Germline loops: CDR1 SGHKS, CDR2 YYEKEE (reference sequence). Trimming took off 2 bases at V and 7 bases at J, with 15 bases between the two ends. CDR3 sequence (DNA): TGTGCCAGCAGCTTTCCCAGGGGTCCCCATGAAGCTTTCTTT. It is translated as CASSFPRGPHEAFF.

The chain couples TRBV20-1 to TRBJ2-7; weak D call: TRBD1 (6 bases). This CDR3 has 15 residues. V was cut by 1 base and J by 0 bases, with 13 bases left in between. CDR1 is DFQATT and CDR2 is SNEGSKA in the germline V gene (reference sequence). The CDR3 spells CSARGGWGLSYEQYF. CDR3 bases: TGCAGTGCTAGAGGGGGGTGGGGGCTCTCCTACGAGCAGTACTTC.

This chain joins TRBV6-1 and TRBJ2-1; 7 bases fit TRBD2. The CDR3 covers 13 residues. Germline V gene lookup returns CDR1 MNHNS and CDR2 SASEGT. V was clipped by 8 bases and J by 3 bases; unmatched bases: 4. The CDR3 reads CASRTRGYNEQFF. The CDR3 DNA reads TGTGCCAGCCGGACTAGGGGCTACAATGAGCAGTTCTTC.

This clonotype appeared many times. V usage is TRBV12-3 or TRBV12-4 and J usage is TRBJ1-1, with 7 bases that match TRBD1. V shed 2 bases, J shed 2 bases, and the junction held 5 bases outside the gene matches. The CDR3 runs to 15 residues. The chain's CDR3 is CASSLRRQGNTEAFF. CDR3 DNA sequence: TGTGCCAGCAGTTTACGGCGACAGGGAAACACTGAAGCTTTCTTT.

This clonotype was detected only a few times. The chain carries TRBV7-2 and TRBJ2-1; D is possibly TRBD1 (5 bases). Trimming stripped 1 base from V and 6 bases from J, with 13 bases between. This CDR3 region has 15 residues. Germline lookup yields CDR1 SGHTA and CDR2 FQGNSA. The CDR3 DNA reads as TGTGCCAGCAGCTTAGTCCCAGGGTTAGGCAATGAGCAGTTCTTC. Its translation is CASSLVPGLGNEQFF.

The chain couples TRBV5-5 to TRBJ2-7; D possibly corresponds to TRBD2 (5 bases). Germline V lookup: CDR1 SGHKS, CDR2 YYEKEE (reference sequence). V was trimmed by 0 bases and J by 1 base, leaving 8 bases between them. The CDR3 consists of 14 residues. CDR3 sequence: CASSLVGMSYEQYF. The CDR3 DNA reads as TGTGCCAGCAGCTTGGTCGGGATGTCCTACGAGCAGTACTTC.

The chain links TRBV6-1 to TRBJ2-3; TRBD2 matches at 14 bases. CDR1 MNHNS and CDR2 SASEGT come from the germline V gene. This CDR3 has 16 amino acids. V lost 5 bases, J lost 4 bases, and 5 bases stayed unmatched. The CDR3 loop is CASSLTSGRAADTQYF. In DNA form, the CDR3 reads TGTGCCAGCAGTCTGACTAGCGGGAGGGCCGCAGATACGCAGTATTTT.

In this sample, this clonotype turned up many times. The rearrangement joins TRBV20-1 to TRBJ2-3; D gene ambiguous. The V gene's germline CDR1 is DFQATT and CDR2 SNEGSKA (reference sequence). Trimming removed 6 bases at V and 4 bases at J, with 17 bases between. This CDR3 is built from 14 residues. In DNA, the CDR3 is TGCAGTGCCCTAACCGTTTTGGGCCCAGATACGCAGTATTTT. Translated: CSALTVLGPDTQYF.

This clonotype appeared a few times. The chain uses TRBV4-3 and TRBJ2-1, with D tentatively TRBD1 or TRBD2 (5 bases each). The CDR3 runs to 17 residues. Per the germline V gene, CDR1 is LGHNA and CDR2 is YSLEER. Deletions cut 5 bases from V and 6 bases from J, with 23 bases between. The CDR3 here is CASSYRGEGWGSNEQFF. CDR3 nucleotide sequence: TGCGCCAGCAGCTACCGAGGGGAAGGGTGGGGGTCCAATGAGCAGTTCTTC.

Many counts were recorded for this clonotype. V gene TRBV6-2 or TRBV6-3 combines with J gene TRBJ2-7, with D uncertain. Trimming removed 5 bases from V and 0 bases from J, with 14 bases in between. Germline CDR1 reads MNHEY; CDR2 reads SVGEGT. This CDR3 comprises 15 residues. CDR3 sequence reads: CASSTAKQSSYEQYF. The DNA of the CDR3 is TGTGCCAGCAGTACCGCTAAACAGAGCTCCTACGAGCAGTACTTC.

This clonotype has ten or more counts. The CDR3 bases are TGTGCCAGCAGGAGAGGTACAGATACGCAGTATTTT. It is translated as CASRRGTDTQYF. The chain has TRBV4-2 and TRBJ2-3, with D unclear. There are 12 residues in the CDR3. Germline CDR1 is LGHNA and CDR2 is YNFKEQ. V was cut by 6 bases and J by 3 bases, with 7 bases left in between.

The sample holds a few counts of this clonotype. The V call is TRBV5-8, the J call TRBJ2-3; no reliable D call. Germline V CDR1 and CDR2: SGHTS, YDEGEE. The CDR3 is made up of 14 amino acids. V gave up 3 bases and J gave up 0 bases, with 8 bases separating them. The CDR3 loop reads CASSYRMSTDTQYF. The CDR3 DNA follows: TGTGCCAGCAGCTACCGTATGAGCACAGATACGCAGTATTTT.

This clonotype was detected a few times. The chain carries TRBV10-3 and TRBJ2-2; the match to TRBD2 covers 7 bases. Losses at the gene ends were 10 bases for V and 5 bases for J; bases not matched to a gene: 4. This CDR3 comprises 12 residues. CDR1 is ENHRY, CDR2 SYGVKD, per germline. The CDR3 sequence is CANQAGTGELFF. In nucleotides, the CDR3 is TGTGCCAACCAAGCGGGAACCGGGGAGCTGTTTTTT.

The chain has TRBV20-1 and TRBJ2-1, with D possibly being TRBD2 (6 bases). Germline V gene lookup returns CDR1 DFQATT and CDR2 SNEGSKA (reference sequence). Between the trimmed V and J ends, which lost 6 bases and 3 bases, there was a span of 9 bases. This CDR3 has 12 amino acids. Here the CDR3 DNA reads TGCAGTGCGGGGCGGGGCTACAATGAGCAGTTCTTC. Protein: CSAGRGYNEQFF.

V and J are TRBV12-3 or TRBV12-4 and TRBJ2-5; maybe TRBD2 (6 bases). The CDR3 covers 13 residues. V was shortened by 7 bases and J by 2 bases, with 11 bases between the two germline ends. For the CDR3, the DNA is TGTGCCAGCATCATGGGGGGTCAAGAGACCCAGTACTTC. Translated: CASIMGGQETQYF.

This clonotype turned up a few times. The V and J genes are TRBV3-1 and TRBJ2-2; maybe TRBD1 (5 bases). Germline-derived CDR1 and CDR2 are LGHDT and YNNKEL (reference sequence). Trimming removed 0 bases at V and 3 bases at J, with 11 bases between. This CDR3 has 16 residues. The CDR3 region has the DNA TGTGCCAGCAGCCAAGAAAGGGGTACGGACACCGGGGAGCTGTTTTTT. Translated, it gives CASSQERGTDTGELFF.

In DNA, the CDR3 is TGTGCCAGCAGCCGACAGGGAAGGAGCTATGGCTACACCTTC. Translated: CASSRQGRSYGYTF. This chain uses TRBV6-1 with TRBJ1-2, with TRBD1 matching over 7 bases. Trimming cost V 6 bases and J 4 bases; bases outside gene matches: 8. Germline CDR1 is MNHNS and CDR2 is SASEGT. This CDR3 is built from 14 residues.

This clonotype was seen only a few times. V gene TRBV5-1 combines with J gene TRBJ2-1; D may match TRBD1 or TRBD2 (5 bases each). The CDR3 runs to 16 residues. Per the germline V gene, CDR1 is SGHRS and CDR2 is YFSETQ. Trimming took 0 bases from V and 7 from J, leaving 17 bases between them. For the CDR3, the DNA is TGCGCCAGCAGCTTGGGACCTCGGGGCGAGAGGAATGAGCAGTTCTTC. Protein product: CASSLGPRGERNEQFF.